This TCR beta chain was observed in a study of blood T cell repertoires in COVID-19. Produced via immunoSEQ multiplex PCR; TCRdb's table is partial and in-frame only. The sample holds around 230,000 clones, approximately 84% seen once. The TCR was taken from a man aged 50-59 years with COVID-19, enrolled during active disease. Sequencing used peripheral blood.

CDR3 bases: TGTGCCAGCACCAAGCAGGGGCCCGGAAACACCATATATTTT. This codes for CASTKQGPGNTIYF. V and J are TRBV7-2 and TRBJ1-3; TRBD1 might be the D (6 bases). With 7 bases removed from V and 4 bases from J, the gap between germline ends came to 14 bases. Germline V gene data show CDR1 as SGHTA and CDR2 as FQGNSA. The CDR3 sequence is 14 residues long.